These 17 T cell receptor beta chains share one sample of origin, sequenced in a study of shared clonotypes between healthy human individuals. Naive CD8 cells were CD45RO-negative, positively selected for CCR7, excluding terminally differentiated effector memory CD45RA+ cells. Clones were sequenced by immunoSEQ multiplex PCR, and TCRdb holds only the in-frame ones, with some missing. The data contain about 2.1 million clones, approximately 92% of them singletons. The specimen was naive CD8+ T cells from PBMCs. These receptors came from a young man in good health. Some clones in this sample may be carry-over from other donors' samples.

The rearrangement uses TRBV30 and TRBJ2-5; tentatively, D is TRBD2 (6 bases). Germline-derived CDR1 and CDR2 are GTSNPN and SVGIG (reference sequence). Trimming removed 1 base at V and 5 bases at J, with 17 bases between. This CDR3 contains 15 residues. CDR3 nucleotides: TGTGCCTGGAGTGGCCCTGGGGGGAGAGGGGAGACCCAGTACTTC. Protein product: CAWSGPGGRGETQYF. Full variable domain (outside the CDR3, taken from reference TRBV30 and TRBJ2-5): SQTIHQWPATLVQPVGSPLSLECTVEGTSNPNLYWYRQAAGRGLQLLFYSVGIGQISSEVPQNLSASRPQDRQFILSSKKLLLSDSGFYLCAWSGPGGRGETQYFGPGTRLLVL.

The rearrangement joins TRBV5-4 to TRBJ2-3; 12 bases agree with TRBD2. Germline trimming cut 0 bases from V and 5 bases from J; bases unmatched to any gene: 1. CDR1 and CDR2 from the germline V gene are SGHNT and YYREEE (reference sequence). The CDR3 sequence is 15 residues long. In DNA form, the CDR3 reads TGTGCCAGCAGCTTGGGACTAGCGGGAGTAGATACGCAGTATTTT. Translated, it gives CASSLGLAGVDTQYF.

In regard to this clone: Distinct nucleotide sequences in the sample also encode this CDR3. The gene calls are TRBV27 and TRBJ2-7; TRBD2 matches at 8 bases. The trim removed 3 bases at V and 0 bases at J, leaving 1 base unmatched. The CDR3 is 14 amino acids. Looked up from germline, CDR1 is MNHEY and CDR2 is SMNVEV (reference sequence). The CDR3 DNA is TGTGCCAGCAGTTTGGGGACTAGCTCCTACGAGCAGTACTTC. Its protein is CASSLGTSSYEQYF.

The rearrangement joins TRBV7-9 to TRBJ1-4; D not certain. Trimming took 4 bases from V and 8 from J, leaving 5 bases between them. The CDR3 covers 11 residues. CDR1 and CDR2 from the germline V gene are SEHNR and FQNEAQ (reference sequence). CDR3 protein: CASSSVEKLFF. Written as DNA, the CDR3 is TGTGCCAGCAGCTCTGTAGAAAAACTGTTTTTT.

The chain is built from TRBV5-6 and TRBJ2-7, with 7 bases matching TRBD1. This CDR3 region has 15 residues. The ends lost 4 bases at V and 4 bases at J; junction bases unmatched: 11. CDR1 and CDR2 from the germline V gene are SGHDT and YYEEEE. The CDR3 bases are TGTGCCAGCAGCGCCGACCGGGACAGCCTTTACGAGCAGTACTTC. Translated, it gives CASSADRDSLYEQYF.

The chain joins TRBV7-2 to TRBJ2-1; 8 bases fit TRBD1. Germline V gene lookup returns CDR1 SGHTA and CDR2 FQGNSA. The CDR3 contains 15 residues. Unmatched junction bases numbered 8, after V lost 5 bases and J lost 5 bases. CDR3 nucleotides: TGTGCCAGCAGCCACCGGGACAGGCTGCACAATGAGCAGTTCTTC. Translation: CASSHRDRLHNEQFF.

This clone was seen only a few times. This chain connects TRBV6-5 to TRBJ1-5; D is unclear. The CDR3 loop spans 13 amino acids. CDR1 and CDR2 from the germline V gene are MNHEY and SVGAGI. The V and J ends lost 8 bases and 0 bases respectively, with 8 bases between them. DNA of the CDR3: TGTGCCAGCTCGATCCATAGCAATCAGCCCCAGCATTTT. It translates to CASSIHSNQPQHF.

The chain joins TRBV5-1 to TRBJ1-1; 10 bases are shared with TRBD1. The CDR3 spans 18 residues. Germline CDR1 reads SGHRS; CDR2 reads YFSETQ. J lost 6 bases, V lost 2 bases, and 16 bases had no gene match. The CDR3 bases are TGCGCCAGCAGCTTTACCGGGACAGGGGCCCGCCCGGGGGCTGAAGCTTTCTTT. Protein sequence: CASSFTGTGARPGAEAFF.

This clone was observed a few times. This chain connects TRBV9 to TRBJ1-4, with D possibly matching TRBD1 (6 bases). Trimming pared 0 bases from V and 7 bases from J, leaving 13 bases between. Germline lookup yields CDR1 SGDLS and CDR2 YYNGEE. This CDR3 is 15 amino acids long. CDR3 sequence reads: CASSVGGGAGEKLFF. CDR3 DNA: TGTGCCAGCAGCGTAGGCGGGGGCGCGGGTGAAAAACTGTTTTTT.

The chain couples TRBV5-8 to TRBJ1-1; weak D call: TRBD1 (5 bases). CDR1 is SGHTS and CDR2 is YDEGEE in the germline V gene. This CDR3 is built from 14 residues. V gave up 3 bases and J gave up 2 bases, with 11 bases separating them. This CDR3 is CASSWGTSNTEAFF. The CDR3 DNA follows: TGTGCCAGCAGCTGGGGGACGTCAAACACTGAAGCTTTCTTT.

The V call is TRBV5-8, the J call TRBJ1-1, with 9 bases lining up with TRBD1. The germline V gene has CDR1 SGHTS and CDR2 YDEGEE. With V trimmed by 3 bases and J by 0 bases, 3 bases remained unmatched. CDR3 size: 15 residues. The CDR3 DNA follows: TGTGCCAGCAGCTGGGGACAGGGTATGAACACTGAAGCTTTCTTT. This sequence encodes CASSWGQGMNTEAFF. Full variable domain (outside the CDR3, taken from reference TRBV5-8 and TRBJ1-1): EAGVTQSPTHLIKTRGQQATLRCSPISGHTSVYWYQQALGLGLQFLLWYDEGEERNRGNFPPRFSGRQFPNYSSELNVNALELEDSALYLCASSWGQGMNTEAFFGQGTRLTVV.

The CDR3 nucleotides read TGTGCCAGCAGTCCCGGGACTAGCGGGAGCCACGAGCAGTACTTC. Translation gives CASSPGTSGSHEQYF. The chain has TRBV28 and TRBJ2-7; 14 bases align to TRBD2. After removal of 5 bases from V and 5 bases from J, the junction contained 5 bases not matched to a gene. This CDR3 has 15 residues. Germline CDR1 and CDR2: MDHEN and SYDVKM.

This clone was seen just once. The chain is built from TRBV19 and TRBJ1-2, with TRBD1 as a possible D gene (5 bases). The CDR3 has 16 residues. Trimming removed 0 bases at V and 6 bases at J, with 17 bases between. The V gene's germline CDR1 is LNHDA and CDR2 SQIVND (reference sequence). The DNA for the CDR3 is TGTGCCAGTAGTATAGATCACGGCAGGGAGGAGGATGGCTACACCTTC. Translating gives CASSIDHGREEDGYTF. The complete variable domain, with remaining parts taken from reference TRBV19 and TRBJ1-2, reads DGGITQSPKYLFRKEGQNVTLSCEQNLNHDAMYWYRQDPGQGLRLIYYSQIVNDFQKGDIAEGYSVSREKKESFPLTVTSAQKNPTAFYLCASSIDHGREEDGYTFGSGTRLTVV.

CDR3 region: CATTSMSGTEAFF. In DNA, the CDR3 is TGTGCCACCACGTCTATGTCTGGCACTGAAGCTTTCTTT. The chain employs TRBV7-9 and TRBJ1-1; D not resolved. CDR3 length: 13 amino acids. Trimming shortened V by 10 bases and J by 4 bases, and 16 bases separated the two germline ends. Germline V gene data show CDR1 as SEHNR and CDR2 as FQNEAQ (reference sequence).

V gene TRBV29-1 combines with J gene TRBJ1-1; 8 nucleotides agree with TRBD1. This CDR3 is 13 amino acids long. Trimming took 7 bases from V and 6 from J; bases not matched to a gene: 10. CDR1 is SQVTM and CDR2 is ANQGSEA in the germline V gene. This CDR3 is CSAESRTGPEAFF. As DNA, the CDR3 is TGCAGCGCGGAGAGCAGGACAGGGCCTGAAGCTTTCTTT.

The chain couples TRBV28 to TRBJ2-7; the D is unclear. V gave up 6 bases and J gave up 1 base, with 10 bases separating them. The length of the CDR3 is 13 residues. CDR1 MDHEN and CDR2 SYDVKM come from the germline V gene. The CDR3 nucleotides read TGTGCCAGCAGCCACGACACGTCCTACGAGCAGTACTTC. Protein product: CASSHDTSYEQYF.

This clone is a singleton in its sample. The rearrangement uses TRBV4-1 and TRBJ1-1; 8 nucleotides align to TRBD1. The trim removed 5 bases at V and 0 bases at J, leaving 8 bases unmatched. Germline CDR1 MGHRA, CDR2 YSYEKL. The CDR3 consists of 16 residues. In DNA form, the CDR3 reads TGCGCCAGCAGCGGAAGACAGGGGATGTTGAACACTGAAGCTTTCTTT. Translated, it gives CASSGRQGMLNTEAFF.